This T cell receptor beta chain was recovered during a study of PD-1 blockade in classical Hodgkin lymphoma. Sequenced by immunoSEQ multiplex PCR; TCRdb stores in-frame clones only, minus some. Of about 28,000 clones listed, 65% to 75% are singletons. Note on this clone: No antigen is known for it.

Brentuximab vedotin exposure varied, and every patient relapsed after autologous stem cell transplantation. The CDR3 contains 16 residues. The germline gives CDR1 LNHDA, CDR2 SQIVND (reference sequence). Deletions cut 5 bases from V and 4 bases from J, with 17 bases between. Study-level results: Complete responders matched newly diagnosed patients in baseline diversity. Reports indicated that newly diagnosed patients had lower baseline TCR diversity than healthy donors did. Possibly reflecting disease activity or prior therapy, repertoire differences have causes that remain undefined. A significant rise in TCR diversity by C4D1 was seen for CD4+ but not CD8+ cells.

The starting material was peripheral blood mononuclear cells (PBMCs), obtained before the second cycle of nivolumab. This receptor was taken from a human donor with classical Hodgkin lymphoma. V is TRBV19 and J is TRBJ2-2; the D gene could be TRBD1 or TRBD2 (5 bases each). This CDR3 reads CASSDPGPQFTGELFF. The DNA of the CDR3 is TGTGCCAGTAGTGATCCGGGACCGCAGTTCACCGGGGAGCTGTTTTTT.